A single TCR beta chain is shown here with its context. These data belong to a study of shared clonotypes between healthy human individuals. Libraries were prepared by immunoSEQ multiplex PCR; TCRdb keeps only in-frame clonotypes and omits some of them. The data hold about 2.4 million clones, with under 95% observed a single time. The CDR3 has 14 residues. With 3 bases removed from V and 5 bases from J, the gap between germline ends came to 11 bases. In germline, CDR1 is SGHNT, CDR2 YYREEE (reference sequence). This chain connects TRBV5-4 to TRBJ2-2, with D maybe TRBD1 (5 bases). This receptor was obtained from a man aged 18-30 years in good health. Some clones in this sample may be carry-over from other donors' samples. Sequencing was performed on naive CD4+ T cells from PBMCs. The subset is: CD45RA+ positively selected. This CDR3 reads CASSSAGWTGELFF. The CDR3 nucleotides are TGTGCCAGCAGCTCCGCAGGGTGGACCGGGGAGCTGTTTTTT.